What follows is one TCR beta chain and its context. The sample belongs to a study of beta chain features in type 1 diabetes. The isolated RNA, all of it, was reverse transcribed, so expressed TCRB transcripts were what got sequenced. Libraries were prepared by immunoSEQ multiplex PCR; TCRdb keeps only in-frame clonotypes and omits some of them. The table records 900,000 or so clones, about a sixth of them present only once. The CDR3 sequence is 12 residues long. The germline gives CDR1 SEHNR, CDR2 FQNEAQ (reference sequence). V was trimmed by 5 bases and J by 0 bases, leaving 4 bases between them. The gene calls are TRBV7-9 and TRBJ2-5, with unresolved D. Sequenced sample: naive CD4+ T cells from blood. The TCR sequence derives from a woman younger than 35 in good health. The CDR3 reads CASSPHQETQYF. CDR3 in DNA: TGTGCCAGCAGCCCTCACCAAGAGACCCAGTACTTC.